This T cell receptor beta chain was profiled in a study of T cell clonotyping in hematopoietic cell transplantation. Sequencing was performed with immunoSEQ multiplex PCR; in TCRdb, only in-frame clones are kept and a portion is missing. This sample has more than 25,000 clones; 90% to 95% occur once, and the top ten carry around 10%. This clone was seen just once. As yet, its antigen is unknown. Regarding the study as a whole: After transplant, recipient diversity fell while pathologically expanded clonotypes grew through day 180. Few recipient clonotypes overlapped donors; over 95% were de novo at given depth. Higher Inverse Simpson Index values in graft donor and pretransplant recipient predicted broader posttransplant TCR diversity. No sorting was done, leaving CD4 and CD8 contributions mixed.

Per the germline V gene, CDR1 is SGHRS and CDR2 is YFSETQ. There are 14 residues in the CDR3. The J segment lost 6 bases and the V segment lost 4 bases, leaving 10 bases of the junction unmatched. The receptor was isolated from a female patient aged 50-65 years who had an allogeneic stem cell transplant from a related donor, so the T cells may come from the graft donor. Some clones in this sample may be carry-over from other donors' samples. The sample was PBMCs, taken 100 days after allogeneic stem cell transplant. The rearrangement links TRBV5-1 to TRBJ2-7, with TRBD1 identical over 7 bases. In DNA, the CDR3 is TGCGCCAGCAGCATTAAGGACAGGAGAGGCGAGCAGTACTTC. It codes for CASSIKDRRGEQYF.